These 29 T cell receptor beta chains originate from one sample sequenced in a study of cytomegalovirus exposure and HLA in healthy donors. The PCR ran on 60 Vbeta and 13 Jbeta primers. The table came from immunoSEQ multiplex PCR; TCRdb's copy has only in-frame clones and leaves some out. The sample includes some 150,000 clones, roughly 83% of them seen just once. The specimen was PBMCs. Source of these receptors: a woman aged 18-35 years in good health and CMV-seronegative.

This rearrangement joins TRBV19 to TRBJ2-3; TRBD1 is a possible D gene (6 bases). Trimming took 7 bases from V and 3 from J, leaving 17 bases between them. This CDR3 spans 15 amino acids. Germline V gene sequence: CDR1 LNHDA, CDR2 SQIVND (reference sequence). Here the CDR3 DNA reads TGTGCCAGTACCCCGAGAGGGGGATCGACAGATACGCAGTATTTT. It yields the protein CASTPRGGSTDTQYF.

The CDR3 sequence: CASRGGRGSQETQYF. As DNA, the CDR3 is TGTGCCAGTAGGGGGGGGCGCGGGTCGCAAGAGACCCAGTACTTC. V gene TRBV19 combines with J gene TRBJ2-5, with a weak D call TRBD2 (7 bases). Trimming removed 6 bases at V and 2 bases at J, with 16 bases between. CDR1 LNHDA and CDR2 SQIVND come from the germline V gene (reference sequence). The CDR3 is 15 amino acids.

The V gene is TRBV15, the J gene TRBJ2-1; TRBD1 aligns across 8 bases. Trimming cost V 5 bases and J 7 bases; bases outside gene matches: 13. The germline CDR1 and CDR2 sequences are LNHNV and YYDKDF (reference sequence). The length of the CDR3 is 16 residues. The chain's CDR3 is CATSPPRTGIVNEQFF. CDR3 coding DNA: TGTGCCACCAGCCCACCGAGGACAGGGATTGTGAATGAGCAGTTCTTC.

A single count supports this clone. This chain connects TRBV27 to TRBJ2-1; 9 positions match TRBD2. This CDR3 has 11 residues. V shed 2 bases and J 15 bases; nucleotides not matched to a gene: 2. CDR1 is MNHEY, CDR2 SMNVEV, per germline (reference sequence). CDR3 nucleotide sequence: TGTGCCAGCAGTTTAGGGACTAGCAGGTTCTTC. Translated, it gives CASSLGTSRFF.

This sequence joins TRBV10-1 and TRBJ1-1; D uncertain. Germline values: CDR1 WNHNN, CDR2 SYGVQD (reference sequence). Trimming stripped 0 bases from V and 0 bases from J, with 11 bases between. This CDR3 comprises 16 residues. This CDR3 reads CASSESGGQLNTEAFF. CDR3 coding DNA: TGCGCCAGCAGTGAGTCAGGCGGGCAGTTGAACACTGAAGCTTTCTTT.

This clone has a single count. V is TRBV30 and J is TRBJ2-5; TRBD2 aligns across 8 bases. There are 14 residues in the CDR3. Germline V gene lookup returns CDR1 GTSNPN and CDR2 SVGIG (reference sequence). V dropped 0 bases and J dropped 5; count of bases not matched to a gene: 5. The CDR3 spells CAWSVPGGWETQYF. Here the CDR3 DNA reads TGTGCCTGGAGTGTTCCGGGGGGGTGGGAGACCCAGTACTTC. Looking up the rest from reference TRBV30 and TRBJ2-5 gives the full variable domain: SQTIHQWPATLVQPVGSPLSLECTVEGTSNPNLYWYRQAAGRGLQLLFYSVGIGQISSEVPQNLSASRPQDRQFILSSKKLLLSDSGFYLCAWSVPGGWETQYFGPGTRLLVL.

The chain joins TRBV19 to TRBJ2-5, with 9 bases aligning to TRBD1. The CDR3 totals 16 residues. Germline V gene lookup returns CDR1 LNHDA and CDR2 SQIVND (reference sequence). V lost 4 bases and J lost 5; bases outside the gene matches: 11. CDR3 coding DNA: TGTGCCAGTAGTACCCCGGGACAGGGCTCTGTGGAGACCCAGTACTTC. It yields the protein CASSTPGQGSVETQYF. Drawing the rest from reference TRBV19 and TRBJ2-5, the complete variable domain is DGGITQSPKYLFRKEGQNVTLSCEQNLNHDAMYWYRQDPGQGLRLIYYSQIVNDFQKGDIAEGYSVSREKKESFPLTVTSAQKNPTAFYLCASSTPGQGSVETQYFGPGTRLLVL.

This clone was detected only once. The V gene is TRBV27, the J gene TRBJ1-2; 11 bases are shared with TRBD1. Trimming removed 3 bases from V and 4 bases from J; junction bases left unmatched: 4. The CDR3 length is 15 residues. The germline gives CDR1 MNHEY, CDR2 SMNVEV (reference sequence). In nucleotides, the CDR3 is TGTGCCAGCAGTTTTGGACAGGGGGCGATCTATGGCTACACCTTC. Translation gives CASSFGQGAIYGYTF.

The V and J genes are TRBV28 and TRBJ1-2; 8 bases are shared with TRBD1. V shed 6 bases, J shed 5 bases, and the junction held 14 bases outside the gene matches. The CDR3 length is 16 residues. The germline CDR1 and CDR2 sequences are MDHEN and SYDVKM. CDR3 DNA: TGTGCCAGCAGCCCAGGTCTCTACGGGACAGGATATGGCTACACCTTC. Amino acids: CASSPGLYGTGYGYTF.

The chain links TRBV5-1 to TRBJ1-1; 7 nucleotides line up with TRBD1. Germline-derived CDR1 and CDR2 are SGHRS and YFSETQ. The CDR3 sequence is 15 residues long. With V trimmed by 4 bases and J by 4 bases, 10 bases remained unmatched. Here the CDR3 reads CASSQETGKLTEAFF. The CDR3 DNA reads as TGCGCCAGCAGCCAAGAGACAGGGAAGCTCACTGAAGCTTTCTTT. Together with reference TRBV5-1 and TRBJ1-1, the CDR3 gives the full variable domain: KAGVTQTPRYLIKTRGQQVTLSCSPISGHRSVSWYQQTPGQGLQFLFEYFSETQRNKGNFPGRFSGRQFSNSRSEMNVSTLELGDSALYLCASSQETGKLTEAFFGQGTRLTVV.

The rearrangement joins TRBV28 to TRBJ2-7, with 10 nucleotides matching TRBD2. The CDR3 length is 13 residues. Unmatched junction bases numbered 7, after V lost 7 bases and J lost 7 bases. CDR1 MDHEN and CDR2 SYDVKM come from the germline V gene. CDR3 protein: CASNLAGGGEQYF. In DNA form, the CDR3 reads TGTGCCAGCAACTTAGCGGGGGGCGGGGAGCAGTACTTC.

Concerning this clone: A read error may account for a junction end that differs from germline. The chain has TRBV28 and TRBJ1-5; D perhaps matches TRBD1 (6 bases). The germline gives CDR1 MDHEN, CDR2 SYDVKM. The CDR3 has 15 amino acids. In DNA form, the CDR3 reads TGTGCCAGCATTTTACAGGGTTTGGGCAATCAGCCCCAGCATTTT. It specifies CASILQGLGNQPQHF.

The CDR3 DNA reads as TGTGCCAGCAGCCAAGCGGGGGGGGCTGTCACTGAAGCTTTCTTT. This sequence encodes CASSQAGGAVTEAFF. The rearrangement joins TRBV14 to TRBJ1-1; D is perhaps TRBD1 (6 bases). The CDR3 is made up of 15 amino acids. CDR1 is SGHDN, CDR2 FVKESK, per germline. V gave up 1 base and J gave up 4 bases, with 13 bases separating them.

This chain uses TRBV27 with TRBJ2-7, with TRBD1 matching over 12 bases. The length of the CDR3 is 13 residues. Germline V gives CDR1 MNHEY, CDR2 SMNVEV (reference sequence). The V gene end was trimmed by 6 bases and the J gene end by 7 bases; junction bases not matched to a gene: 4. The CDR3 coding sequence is TGTGCCAGCAGCCGGGACAGGGGGCAAGAGCAGTACTTC. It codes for CASSRDRGQEQYF.

CDR3 nucleotides: TGCGCCAGCAGCCCCATCCCAGGGTCCGGCGAGCAGTACTTC. It codes for CASSPIPGSGEQYF. The chain uses TRBV5-1 and TRBJ2-7, with a tentative D call TRBD1 (5 bases). This CDR3 contains 14 residues. V lost 4 bases, J lost 6 bases, and 17 bases lay in between. From germline, CDR1 is SGHRS and CDR2 YFSETQ. Complete variable domain (other parts from reference TRBV5-1 and TRBJ2-7): KAGVTQTPRYLIKTRGQQVTLSCSPISGHRSVSWYQQTPGQGLQFLFEYFSETQRNKGNFPGRFSGRQFSNSRSEMNVSTLELGDSALYLCASSPIPGSGEQYFGPGTRLTVT.

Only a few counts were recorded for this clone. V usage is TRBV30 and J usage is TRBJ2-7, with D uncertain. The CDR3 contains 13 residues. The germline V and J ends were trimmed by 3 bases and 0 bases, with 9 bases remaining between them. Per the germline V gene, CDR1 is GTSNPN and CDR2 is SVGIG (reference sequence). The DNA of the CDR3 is TGTGCCTGGAGCAAGCACAGCTCCTACGAGCAGTACTTC. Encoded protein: CAWSKHSSYEQYF.

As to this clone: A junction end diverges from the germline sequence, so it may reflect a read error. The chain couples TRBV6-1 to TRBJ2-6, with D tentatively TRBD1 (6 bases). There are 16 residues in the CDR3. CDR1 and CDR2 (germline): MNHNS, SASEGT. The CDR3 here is CASSDADTGPTNGLTF. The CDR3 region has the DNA TGTGCCAGCAGTGACGCAGACACAGGGCCGACCAACGGCCTGACTTTC.

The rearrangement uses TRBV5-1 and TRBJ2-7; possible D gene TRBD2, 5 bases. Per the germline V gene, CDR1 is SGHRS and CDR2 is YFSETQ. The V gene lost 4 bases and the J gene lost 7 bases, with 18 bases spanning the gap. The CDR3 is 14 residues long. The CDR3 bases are TGCGCCAGCAGCCCATCGGCTAGATCGGGGGAGCAGTACTTC. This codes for CASSPSARSGEQYF.

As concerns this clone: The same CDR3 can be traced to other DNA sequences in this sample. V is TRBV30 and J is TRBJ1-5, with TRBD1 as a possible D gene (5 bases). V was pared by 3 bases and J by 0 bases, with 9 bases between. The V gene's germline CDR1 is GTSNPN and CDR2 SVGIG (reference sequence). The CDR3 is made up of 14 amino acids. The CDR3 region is CAWSGGDSNQPQHF. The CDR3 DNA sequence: TGTGCCTGGAGCGGGGGTGATAGCAATCAGCCCCAGCATTTT.

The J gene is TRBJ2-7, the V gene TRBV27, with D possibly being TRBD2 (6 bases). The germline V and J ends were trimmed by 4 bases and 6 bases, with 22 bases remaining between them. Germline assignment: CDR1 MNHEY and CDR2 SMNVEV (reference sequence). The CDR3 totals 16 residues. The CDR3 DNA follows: TGTGCCAGCAGTTCGATTCCCGGACGGCCAGCGGGCGAGCAGTACTTC. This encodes CASSSIPGRPAGEQYF.

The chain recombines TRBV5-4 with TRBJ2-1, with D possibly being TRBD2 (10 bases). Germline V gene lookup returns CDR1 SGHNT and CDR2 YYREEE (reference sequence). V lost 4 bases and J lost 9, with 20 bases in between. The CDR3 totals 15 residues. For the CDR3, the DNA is TGTGCCAGCAGCGCAAGCGGGGGGGACAGGGTTGAGCAGTTCTTC. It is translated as CASSASGGDRVEQFF.

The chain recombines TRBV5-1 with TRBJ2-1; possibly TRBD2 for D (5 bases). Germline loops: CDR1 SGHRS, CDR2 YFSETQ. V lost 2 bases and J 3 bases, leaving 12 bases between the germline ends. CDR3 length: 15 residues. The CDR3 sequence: CASSFVGSFYNEQFF. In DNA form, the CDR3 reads TGCGCCAGCAGCTTCGTGGGGAGCTTCTACAATGAGCAGTTCTTC.

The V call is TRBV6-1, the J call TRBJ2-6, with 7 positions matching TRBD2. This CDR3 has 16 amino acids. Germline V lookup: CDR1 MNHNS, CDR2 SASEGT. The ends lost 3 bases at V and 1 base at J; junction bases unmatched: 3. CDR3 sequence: CASSDLGGSGANVLTF. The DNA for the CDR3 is TGTGCCAGCAGTGATCTGGGGGGGTCTGGGGCCAACGTCCTGACTTTC.

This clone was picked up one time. CDR3 bases: TGTGCCAGCAGCGTAGGGTCGCGGGGCCTAACCGCAGATACGCAGTATTTT. This sequence encodes CASSVGSRGLTADTQYF. J is TRBJ2-3 and V is TRBV9; a possible D gene is TRBD2 (6 bases). Germline V lookup: CDR1 SGDLS, CDR2 YYNGEE. The CDR3 has 17 residues. The V end lost 0 bases, the J end lost 4 bases, and 18 bases lay between the germline ends.

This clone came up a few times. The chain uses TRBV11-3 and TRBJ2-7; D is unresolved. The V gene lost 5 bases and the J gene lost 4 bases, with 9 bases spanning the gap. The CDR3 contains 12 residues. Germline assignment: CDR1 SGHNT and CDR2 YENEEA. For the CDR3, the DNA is TGTGCCAGCAGCGTAGTAGATTACGAGCAGTACTTC. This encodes CASSVVDYEQYF.

CDR3 in DNA: TGTGCCAGCAGTTTATCCCAGCCTCCCCGTTGGGCCGAGCAGTACTTC. Translating it yields CASSLSQPPRWAEQYF. The J gene is TRBJ2-7, the V gene TRBV28; D ambiguous. Trimming removed 1 base at V and 6 bases at J, with 19 bases between. CDR3 length: 16 residues. Germline values: CDR1 MDHEN, CDR2 SYDVKM.

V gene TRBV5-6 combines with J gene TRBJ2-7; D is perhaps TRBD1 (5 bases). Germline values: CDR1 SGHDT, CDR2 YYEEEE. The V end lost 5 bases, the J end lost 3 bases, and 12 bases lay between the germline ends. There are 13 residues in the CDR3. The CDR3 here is CASSDSGIYEQYF. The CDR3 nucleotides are TGTGCCAGCAGTGATTCAGGGATCTACGAGCAGTACTTC.

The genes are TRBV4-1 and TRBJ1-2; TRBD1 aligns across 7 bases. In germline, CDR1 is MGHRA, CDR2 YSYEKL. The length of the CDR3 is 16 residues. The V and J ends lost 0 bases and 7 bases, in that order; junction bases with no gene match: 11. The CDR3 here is CASSQDGETGLSGYTF. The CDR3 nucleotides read TGCGCCAGCAGCCAAGACGGGGAGACAGGGTTATCTGGCTACACCTTC.

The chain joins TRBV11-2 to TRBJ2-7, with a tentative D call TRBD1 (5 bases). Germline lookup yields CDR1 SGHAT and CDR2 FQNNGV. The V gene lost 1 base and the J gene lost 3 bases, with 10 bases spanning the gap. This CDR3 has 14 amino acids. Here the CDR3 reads CASSLGQLNYEQYF. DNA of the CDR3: TGTGCCAGCAGCTTAGGACAGCTTAACTACGAGCAGTACTTC.